What follows are 4 T cell receptor beta chains derived from one specimen sequenced in a study of T-cell memory formation after mild COVID-19. TCRdb reprocessed the 5' RACE reads via MiXCR and lists one record per CDR3 protein. This sample has under 250,000 distinct CDR3 sequences, with about 11% found just once. The specimen was PBMCs or a T cell subset sorted from them (not recorded which). The receptors here all came from a man between 18 and 29 years old who had mild COVID-19 (a few samples of this study predate the infection). Cell type and time point are not known.

The genes are TRBV6-5 and TRBJ1-6; D is perhaps TRBD1 (5 bases). The germline CDR1 and CDR2 sequences are MNHEY and SVGAGI. Trimming stripped 2 bases from V and 9 bases from J, with 8 bases between. This CDR3 has 13 amino acids. CDR3 nucleotide sequence: TGTGCCAGCAGTTACCGGGGGATTTCACCCCTCCACTTT. This codes for CASSYRGISPLHF.

In its sample, this clonotype was seen a few times. The chain uses TRBV4-1 and TRBJ2-7; D gene unclear. V lost 3 bases and J lost 2, with 14 bases in between. Germline V gives CDR1 MGHRA, CDR2 YSYEKL. The CDR3 loop spans 15 amino acids. CDR3 sequence: CASSHIGRITYEQYF. The CDR3 nucleotides read TGCGCCAGCAGCCATATCGGACGGATAACCTACGAGCAGTACTTC.

J is TRBJ2-7 and V is TRBV4-1; 9 positions agree with TRBD1. Germline CDR1 MGHRA, CDR2 YSYEKL. This CDR3 spans 16 amino acids. V was pared by 4 bases and J by 4 bases, with 11 bases of the junction left unmatched. CDR3 bases: TGCGCCAGCAGCCCCAACCCGGGACAGGGAGTTTACGAGCAGTACGTC. Amino acids: CASSPNPGQGVYEQYV.

The chain uses TRBV6-5 and TRBJ1-2; 7 bases are a match to TRBD1. The length of the CDR3 is 14 residues. Germline CDR1 is MNHEY and CDR2 is SVGAGI. The ends lost 3 bases at V and 5 bases at J; junction bases unmatched: 6. CDR3 sequence: CASSYAGGEYGYTF. CDR3 nucleotides: TGTGCCAGCAGTTATGCAGGGGGGGAGTATGGCTACACCTTC.